These 18 T cell receptor beta chains originate from one sample sequenced in a study of identical twins. MiXCR, applied by TCRdb to the 5' RACE reads, yields one record per CDR3 protein. There are about 570,000 distinct CDR3 sequences in the sample; around 9.6% occur only once, and roughly 3% lies in the top ten. The same data also contributed to another study, on yellow fever vaccine responses in identical twins.

Material: PBMCs. Source of these receptors: a woman between 18 and 29 years old in good health.

This clonotype was counted only a few times. This chain connects TRBV5-1 to TRBJ1-1; 10 bases agree with TRBD1. The CDR3 runs to 15 residues. Losses at the gene ends were 4 bases for V and 4 bases for J; bases not matched to a gene: 7. Germline V gives CDR1 SGHRS, CDR2 YFSETQ. CDR3 loop: CASSLRTGGSTEAFF. CDR3 sequence (DNA): TGCGCCAGCAGCCTTAGGACAGGGGGAAGCACTGAAGCTTTCTTT.

This clonotype was recorded many times. CDR3 sequence: CSARDYRQGSHEQYF. In DNA form, the CDR3 reads TGCAGTGCTAGAGACTACAGACAGGGTTCCCACGAGCAGTACTTC. The chain carries TRBV20-1 and TRBJ2-7; 7 bases align to TRBD1. CDR3 length: 15 residues. Per the germline V gene, CDR1 is DFQATT and CDR2 is SNEGSKA (reference sequence). V trimming: 0 bases; J trimming: 5 bases; junction bases outside the gene matches: 10.

V usage is TRBV19 and J usage is TRBJ1-4; a possible D gene is TRBD1 (5 bases). Germline CDR1 and CDR2: LNHDA and SQIVND (reference sequence). This CDR3 has 15 amino acids. V lost 9 bases and J 5 bases, leaving 19 bases between the germline ends. For the CDR3, the DNA is TGTGCCAGCACCACGGGACGGAGTAAAAATGAAAAACTGTTTTTT. This encodes CASTTGRSKNEKLFF.

This clonotype was counted only a few times. This chain connects TRBV6-1 to TRBJ2-7; 7 bases are shared with TRBD2. CDR1 and CDR2 (germline): MNHNS, SASEGT. The CDR3 consists of 13 residues. V gave up 4 bases and J gave up 3 bases; unmatched junction bases: 3. The CDR3 bases are TGTGCCAGCAGTGGGACTAGGGTCTACGAGCAGTACTTC. Its protein is CASSGTRVYEQYF.

This clonotype showed up just a few times. The gene calls are TRBV29-1 and TRBJ1-1; D not certain. V gave up 5 bases and J gave up 5 bases, with 0 bases separating them. CDR3 size: 8 residues. CDR1 and CDR2 from the germline V gene are SQVTM and ANQGSEA. CDR3 bases: TGCAGCGTTACTGAAGCTTTCTTT. This codes for CSVTEAFF.

This clonotype showed up many times. The chain is built from TRBV2 and TRBJ2-2, with a possible D match to TRBD1 (5 bases). From germline, CDR1 is SNHLY and CDR2 FYNNEI. V lost 3 bases, J lost 4 bases, and 6 bases lay in between. This CDR3 has 13 amino acids. The CDR3 protein is CASSDQGTGELFF. CDR3 bases: TGTGCCAGCAGTGACCAGGGCACCGGGGAGCTGTTTTTT.

This clonotype was seen a few times. The chain has TRBV20-1 and TRBJ2-7, with TRBD2 matching over 7 bases. With V trimmed by 7 bases and J by 4 bases, 7 bases remained unmatched. This CDR3 has 12 residues. CDR1 and CDR2 from the germline V gene are DFQATT and SNEGSKA (reference sequence). CDR3: CSGGLGRYEQYF. Here the CDR3 DNA reads TGCAGTGGAGGACTAGGACGTTACGAGCAGTACTTC.

This clonotype was observed a few times. The CDR3 reads CASRNEGGSDTQYF. CDR3 bases: TGCGCCAGCAGGAATGAGGGGGGGTCAGATACGCAGTATTTT. V is TRBV4-3 and J is TRBJ2-3, with a weak D call TRBD2 (7 bases). Germline V lookup: CDR1 LGHNA, CDR2 YSLEER. The CDR3 totals 14 residues. Trimming removed 6 bases from V and 4 bases from J, with 14 bases in between.

This clonotype was picked up a small number of times. The CDR3, as DNA: TGCAGTGCTCCCCGAAGGGGGGGACAGGGAGACTCTGGGGCCAACGTCCTGACTTTC. Protein: CSAPRRGGQGDSGANVLTF. This chain links TRBV20-1 with TRBJ2-6, with TRBD1 matching 9 bases. Germline V lookup: CDR1 DFQATT, CDR2 SNEGSKA (reference sequence). The J segment lost 0 bases and the V segment lost 5 bases, leaving 14 bases of the junction unmatched. CDR3 length: 19 amino acids.

This clonotype was observed many times. The chain combines TRBV10-3 with TRBJ2-3; tentative D call: TRBD2 (6 bases). The CDR3 has 13 amino acids. V shed 7 bases and J shed 1 base, with 9 bases lying between them. The germline V gene encodes CDR1 ENHRY and CDR2 SYGVKD. CDR3 DNA sequence: TGTGCCATCATGGGCGGGGGCACAGATACGCAGTATTTT. It yields the protein CAIMGGGTDTQYF.

CDR3: CASLPAGVGADTQYF. For the CDR3, the DNA is TGTGCCAGCCTACCAGCGGGGGTTGGAGCAGATACGCAGTATTTT. This chain uses TRBV12-3 or TRBV12-4 with TRBJ2-3; 8 bases map to TRBD2. This CDR3 contains 15 residues. Trimming at V came to 8 bases and at J to 4 bases, leaving 11 bases not matched to a gene.

This clonotype was observed a handful of times. The V and J genes are TRBV27 and TRBJ2-1, with 9 positions matching TRBD2. Germline V gene sequence: CDR1 MNHEY, CDR2 SMNVEV (reference sequence). With 3 bases clipped from V and 4 bases from J, the junction kept 7 bases outside the gene matches. This CDR3 is 16 amino acids long. The DNA for the CDR3 is TGTGCCAGCAGTTTGGTAGCGGGAGCGCTGTACAATGAGCAGTTCTTC. Translating it yields CASSLVAGALYNEQFF.

This clonotype was detected only a few times. The chain recombines TRBV4-3 with TRBJ2-5; D possibly matches TRBD1 or TRBD2 (5 bases each). Germline CDR1 is LGHNA and CDR2 is YSLEER. The CDR3 is 13 amino acids. V was shortened by 1 base and J by 8 bases, with 11 bases between the two germline ends. This chain's CDR3 is CASSQVPGSTQYF. DNA for the CDR3: TGCGCCAGCAGCCAAGTGCCAGGGAGTACCCAGTACTTC.

The chain carries TRBV28 and TRBJ2-5, with D maybe TRBD2 (6 bases). Germline V gene sequence: CDR1 MDHEN, CDR2 SYDVKM. The CDR3 length is 12 residues. The ends were cut back, 6 bases at V and 13 bases at J, with 18 bases in the middle. The CDR3 here is CASSPIRRVWYF. CDR3 nucleotides: TGTGCCAGCAGCCCCATCCGGAGGGTTTGGTACTTC.

This chain links TRBV12-3 or TRBV12-4 with TRBJ1-4; 7 bases map to TRBD1. The CDR3 has 14 residues. V lost 6 bases, J lost 5 bases, and 6 bases stayed unmatched. CDR3 sequence (DNA): TGTGCCAGCAGCAGGGGACAGAACAATGAAAAACTGTTTTTT. The encoded protein is CASSRGQNNEKLFF.

The chain has TRBV7-2 and TRBJ2-7; possibly TRBD1 for D (6 bases). The length of the CDR3 is 14 residues. Trimming removed 1 base at V and 6 bases at J, with 13 bases between. Germline V gene lookup returns CDR1 SGHTA and CDR2 FQGNSA. The CDR3 DNA is TGTGCCAGCAGCTTAGACGTCACAGGGCTCGAGCAGTACTTC. It specifies CASSLDVTGLEQYF.

The chain is built from TRBV5-1 and TRBJ2-3, with 9 bases identical to TRBD2. V shed 1 base and J 4 bases; nucleotides not matched to a gene: 16. Germline assignment: CDR1 SGHRS and CDR2 YFSETQ. The length of the CDR3 is 19 residues. The CDR3 nucleotides read TGCGCCAGCAGCTTGTCGAGGAAGGGACTAGCTTTGGGATCAGATACGCAGTATTTT. Its translation: CASSLSRKGLALGSDTQYF.

This clonotype occurred a few times. The chain links TRBV10-3 to TRBJ2-1; D may be TRBD1 (5 bases). CDR1 is ENHRY and CDR2 is SYGVKD in the germline V gene. V was pared by 10 bases and J by 6 bases, with 16 bases between. The CDR3 is 13 residues long. CDR3 in amino acids: CATQGSQANEQFF. The CDR3 coding sequence is TGTGCCACCCAAGGGTCACAGGCCAATGAGCAGTTCTTC.